This TCR beta chain comes out of a study of cytomegalovirus exposure and HLA in healthy donors. V shed 5 bases, J shed 1 base, and the junction held 4 bases outside the gene matches. This CDR3 comprises 14 residues. The germline gives CDR1 SGHRS, CDR2 YFSETQ. Both 60 Vbeta primers and 13 Jbeta primers went into the PCR. Using immunoSEQ multiplex PCR, the repertoire was profiled, and TCRdb retains in-frame clones only, with some absent. The data show around 120,000 clones, with around 76% seen just once and about 29% held by the top ten. The V and J genes are TRBV5-1 and TRBJ1-1; 8 bases line up with TRBD1. Sequences were obtained from PBMCs. The source of this sequence is a man between 60 and 70 years old in good health and CMV-seropositive. As DNA, the CDR3 is TGCGCCAGCAGTTTTGGACAGGGGAACACTGAAGCTTTCTTT. Translation gives CASSFGQGNTEAFF.